A selection of T cell receptor beta chains follows, all from one sample in a study of tumor-infiltrating lymphocytes in primary liver carcinoma. In TCRdb, the multiplex PCR reads were re-called with MiXCR into one record per CDR3 protein. Of about 320,000 distinct CDR3 sequences listed, less than 75% are singletons. Material for sequencing was peripheral blood. Source of these receptors: a man aged 35 to 55 with primary liver carcinoma and hepatitis B virus infection. Both conserved end residues are part of each CDR3. A D gene is named only where the DNA matches it firmly. Part of the rows lack a size; the others show once, few, many or a class for expanded clones.

clone_size	v_call	cdr3_length	d_call	j_call	cdr3_aa	cdr3_nt
-	TRBV10-2	13	-	TRBJ2-7	CATRRGTAYEQYF	TGCGCCACACGACGCGGGACTGCCTACGAGCAGTACTTC
-	TRBV30	14	-	TRBJ2-3	CAWTGQGAEDTQYF	TGTGCCTGGACGGGACAAGGGGCAGAAGATACGCAGTATTTT
few	TRBV5-1	15	TRBD1	TRBJ2-3	CASSSGTGGTDTQYF	TGCGCCAGCAGCTCCGGGACAGGGGGCACAGATACGCAGTATTTT
once	TRBV28	13	-	TRBJ2-2	CASSFPSTRELFF	TGTGCCAGCAGTTTTCCAAGCACCCGGGAGCTGTTTTTT
-	TRBV29-1	13	-	TRBJ2-1	CSARDRCSWEQFF	TGCAGCGCCCGTGACAGGTGTTCATGGGAGCAGTTCTTC
-	TRBV10-3	13	TRBD2	TRBJ2-7	CAIREGQSYEQYF	TGTGCCATCCGGGAGGGGCAATCCTACGAGCAGTACTTC
many	TRBV4-2	14	-	TRBJ1-3	CASSQDGTGNTIYF	TGTGCCAGCAGCCAAGACGGAACTGGAAACACCATATATTTT
-	TRBV7-8	16	TRBD1	TRBJ2-1	CASSSPGTGIYNEQFF	TGTGCCAGCAGCTCTCCGGGGACAGGGATCTACAATGAGCAGTTCTTC
few	TRBV7-9	14	TRBD2	TRBJ2-3	CAGSTSGRSDTQYF	TGTGCCGGCTCGACTAGCGGGAGGTCAGATACGCAGTATTTT
-	TRBV11-3	15	-	TRBJ2-7	CASSLGLGETYKQYF	TGTGCCAGCAGCTTAGGACTAGGGGAAACCTACAAGCAGTACTTC
-	TRBV12-3/TRBV12-4	14	-	TRBJ2-5	CASSCDIGSETQYF	TGTGCCAGTAGTTGTGATATCGGGAGCGAGACCCAGTACTTC
many	TRBV4-2	16	TRBD2	TRBJ2-2	CASSPSGTSGTGELFF	TGTGCCAGCAGCCCTTCCGGGACTAGCGGCACCGGGGAGCTGTTTTTT
many	TRBV29-1	13	-	TRBJ1-1	CSVLTAMNTEAFF	TGCAGCGTACTGACAGCCATGAACACTGAAGCTTTCTTT
-	TRBV7-9	14	-	TRBJ2-7	CATTRISGAYEQYF	TGTGCCACCACTAGGATTAGCGGAGCCTACGAGCAGTACTTC
-	TRBV12-3/TRBV12-4	14	TRBD1	TRBJ2-3	CASSVTGGANTQYF	TGTGCCAGCTCGGTCACAGGGGGCGCAAATACGCAGTATTTT
once	TRBV29-1	14	TRBD1	TRBJ2-5	CSVGGGQGFETQYF	TGCAGCGTGGGGGGGGGACAGGGGTTCGAGACCCAGTACTTC
few	TRBV28	12	-	TRBJ2-1	CAGSGALNEQFF	TGTGCCGGGTCGGGAGCCCTCAATGAGCAGTTCTTC
many	TRBV6-5	14	-	TRBJ1-1	CASSYSAANTEAFF	TGTGCCAGCAGTTACTCTGCAGCCAACACTGAAGCTTTCTTT
-	TRBV4-3	15	TRBD1	TRBJ2-7	CASSQGGTGSYKQYF	TGCGCAAGCAGCCAAGGCGGGACAGGATCCTACAAGCAGTACTTC
-	TRBV4-1	15	-	TRBJ1-2	CASSQVGGNDYGYTF	TGCGCCAGCAGCCAAGTGGGGGGCAATGACTATGGCTACACCTTC
once	TRBV11-2	15	-	TRBJ2-7	CASSLLLRTPYGQYF	TGTGCCAGCAGCCTCCTTTTACGGACTCCCTACGGGCAGTACTTC
-	TRBV6-2/TRBV6-3	20	TRBD1	TRBJ1-5	CASSYNPGQGAEYSNQPQHF	TGTGCCAGCAGTTACAACCCCGGACAGGGGGCGGAATATAGCAATCAGCCCCAGCATTTT
-	TRBV6-1	15	-	TRBJ1-5	CASKYQGSLDQPQHF	TGTGCCAGCAAGTATCAGGGGAGTTTGGATCAGCCCCAGCATTTT
-	TRBV29-1	15	TRBD1	TRBJ2-1	CSMDRGLSSYNEQFF	TGCAGCATGGACAGGGGACTAAGCTCCTACAATGAGCAGTTCTTC
-	TRBV4-2	13	-	TRBJ2-7	CASSQRYEGEQHF	TGTGCCAGCAGCCAACGTTACGAGGGGGAGCAGCACTTC
few	TRBV10-3	17	TRBD1	TRBJ1-1	CAIRGPKTGQSNTEAFF	TGTGCCATCAGGGGACCCAAGACGGGACAGTCGAACACTGAAGCTTTCTTT
many	TRBV6-1	14	-	TRBJ1-1	CASSASTAQGEAFF	TGTGCCAGCAGTGCGTCGACAGCCCAGGGTGAAGCTTTCTTT